This T cell receptor (beta chain) was profiled in a study of spatial heterogeneity in lung cancer. Study as a whole: The count of detected beta-chain sequences consistently exceeded that of alpha-chain sequences.

By share, this clonotype counts as medium-sized (0.01 to 0.1%). Time point meaning: blood at routine non-recurrence follow-up after resection. Sequencing covered unsorted whole RNA taken from tumor, nontumor lung or frozen PBMC. The CDR3 totals 13 residues. The germline gives CDR1 SQVTM, CDR2 ANQGSEA. V was cut by 7 bases and J by 6 bases, with 13 bases left in between. TCR cDNA molecules were tagged individually, and each one carried a unique molecular identifier. TCRdb re-analysed the 5' RACE reads in MiXCR, keeping a single row per CDR3 protein. The sample records more than 15,000 distinct CDR3 sequences, roughly 6.3% being singletons.

The chain combines TRBV29-1 with TRBJ1-6; D gene unclear. The TCR sequence derives from a male donor with early-stage non-small cell lung cancer. The specimen comprised PBMCs, sampled at follow-up. The DNA of the CDR3 is TGCAGCGGGAAGTTCGGATTTAATTCACCCCTCCACTTT. Translation: CSGKFGFNSPLHF.